What follows is one T cell receptor (beta chain) and its context. As yet, its antigen is unknown. This record comes from a study of CD8 T cells in Susac syndrome. The study, taken as a whole, reports: The study conceded that its TCR sequencing and HLA analysis involved relatively few individuals.

The multiple sclerosis controls consisted of treatment-naive patients with relapsing-remitting disease, either stable or active. CD8+ and CD4+ T cells were negatively isolated; TEMRA cells were FACS-enriched. An input of about 0.5 to 1 ug of RNA was subjected to reverse transcription using random hexamers. One entry per CDR3 protein results from TCRdb running MiXCR on the immunoSEQ multiplex PCR reads. Seen here are 200,000 or so distinct CDR3 sequences, 90% to 96% observed once, and the top ten hold 0.093%. This CDR3 is 12 amino acids long. Trimming cost V 1 base and J 6 bases, with 3 bases left between them. Germline CDR1 reads MDHEN; CDR2 reads SYDVKM.

Input material: CD4+ T cells from PBMCs. The chain uses TRBV28 and TRBJ1-4; unclear D gene. This clonotype originated in a human donor with multiple sclerosis. The CDR3 nucleotides are TGTGCCAGCAGTTTATTAGATGAAAAACTGTTTTTT. Translated: CASSLLDEKLFF.